These 5 T cell receptor beta chains were all obtained from the same sample, sequenced in a study of cytomegalovirus exposure and HLA in healthy donors. The study ran its PCR with 60 Vbeta and 13 Jbeta primers. Produced via immunoSEQ multiplex PCR; TCRdb's table is partial and in-frame only. The table has roughly 140,000 clones, about 80% seen once; the top ten hold 0.55% to 0.8%. Material for sequencing was PBMCs. The receptors were sampled from a male donor in good health and CMV-seronegative.

The gene calls are TRBV5-1 and TRBJ1-6, with TRBD1 matching 12 bases. The V gene end was trimmed by 2 bases and the J gene end by 5 bases; junction bases not matched to a gene: 5. This CDR3 has 17 amino acids. The germline gives CDR1 SGHRS, CDR2 YFSETQ. CDR3: CASSFSGTGGNNSPLHF. Here the CDR3 DNA reads TGCGCCAGCAGCTTCTCCGGGACAGGGGGCAATAATTCACCCCTCCACTTT.

The chain combines TRBV27 with TRBJ1-5, with D possibly matching TRBD1 (5 bases). The CDR3 totals 16 residues. Germline lookup yields CDR1 MNHEY and CDR2 SMNVEV (reference sequence). The ends were cut back, 5 bases at V and 0 bases at J, with 14 bases in the middle. The CDR3 DNA reads as TGTGCCAGCAGTGCGCAGGGCCTTTATAGCAATCAGCCCCAGCATTTT. As protein: CASSAQGLYSNQPQHF.

This clone was picked up a small number of times. The genes are TRBV30 and TRBJ1-6; D perhaps matches TRBD1 (6 bases). The CDR3 has 13 residues. Trimming pared 4 bases from V and 4 bases from J, leaving 8 bases between. Per the germline V gene, CDR1 is GTSNPN and CDR2 is SVGIG (reference sequence). In DNA form, the CDR3 reads TGTGCCTGGACAGGGGAATATAATTCACCCCTCCACTTT. Translating it yields CAWTGEYNSPLHF.

This chain joins TRBV5-5 and TRBJ1-1; 9 bases are a match to TRBD1. V lost 3 bases to trimming and J lost 4 bases; unmatched junction nucleotides: 7. Germline V gene sequence: CDR1 SGHKS, CDR2 YYEKEE (reference sequence). This CDR3 spans 15 amino acids. The CDR3, as DNA: TGTGCCAGCAGCTACGGGACAGGGTGGGGCACTGAAGCTTTCTTT. This encodes CASSYGTGWGTEAFF.

J is TRBJ2-7 and V is TRBV4-2; 7 positions match TRBD1. Looked up from germline, CDR1 is LGHNA and CDR2 is YNFKEQ. V was clipped by 4 bases and J by 0 bases; unmatched bases: 6. The CDR3 totals 15 residues. The DNA for the CDR3 is TGTGCCAGCAGCCCAGTCGGGACAGCCTCCTACGAGCAGTACTTC. It specifies CASSPVGTASYEQYF.